The clone carrying this T cell receptor beta chain came up a few times. Its specificity is unknown. The data belong to a study of cytomegalovirus exposure and HLA in healthy donors. Study results and limitations: Looking again later, the authors saw that most CMV-associated TCR beta chains seemed HLA-restricted. Previously analyzed data showed that most TCR beta V segments were productive at a frequency of about 87% or about 30%.

CDR1 SGDLS and CDR2 YYNGEE come from the germline V gene. CDR3 length: 18 residues. V lost 0 bases to trimming and J lost 2 bases; unmatched junction nucleotides: 11. PCR amplification relied on 60 Vbeta primers (plus 13 Jbeta primers). Some clones are missing from TCRdb's copy, which holds only in-frame ones; the method was immunoSEQ multiplex PCR. The sample records some 130,000 clones, approximately 83% being singletons. Sequenced: PBMCs. The sequence was obtained from a man in his forties in good health and CMV-seronegative. V is TRBV9 and J is TRBJ2-7; TRBD2 matches at 10 bases. The CDR3 DNA is TGTGCCAGCAGCGTAGGGACTAGCGGACATGGTATTACCTACGAGCAGTACTTC. This gives the protein CASSVGTSGHGITYEQYF.